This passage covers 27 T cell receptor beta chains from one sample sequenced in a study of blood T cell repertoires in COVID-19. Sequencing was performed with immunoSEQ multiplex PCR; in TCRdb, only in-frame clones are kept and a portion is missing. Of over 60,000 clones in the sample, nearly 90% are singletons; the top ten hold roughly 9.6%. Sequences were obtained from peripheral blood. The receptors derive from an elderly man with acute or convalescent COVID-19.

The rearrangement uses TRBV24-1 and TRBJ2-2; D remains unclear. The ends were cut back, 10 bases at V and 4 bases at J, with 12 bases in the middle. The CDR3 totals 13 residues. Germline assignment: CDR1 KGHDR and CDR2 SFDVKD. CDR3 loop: CATSRLSTGELFF. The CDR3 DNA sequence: TGTGCCACAAGCCGACTGAGCACCGGGGAGCTGTTTTTT.

The CDR3 region is CASSLASSSGASGANVLTF. CDR3 coding DNA: TGTGCCAGCAGCTTGGCCTCTTCCAGCGGGGCGTCTGGGGCCAACGTCCTGACTTTC. V usage is TRBV5-8 and J usage is TRBJ2-6, with 7 bases lining up with TRBD2. The V segment lost 0 bases and the J segment 1 base; nucleotides outside the gene matches: 10. The CDR3 loop spans 19 amino acids. Germline CDR1 SGHTS, CDR2 YDEGEE.

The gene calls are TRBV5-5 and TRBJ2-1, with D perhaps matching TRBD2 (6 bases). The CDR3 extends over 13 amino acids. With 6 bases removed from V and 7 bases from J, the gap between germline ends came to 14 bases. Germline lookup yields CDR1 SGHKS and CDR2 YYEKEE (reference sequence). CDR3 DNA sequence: TGTGCCAGCAAACGGGAGATCATTAATGAGCAGTTCTTC. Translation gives CASKREIINEQFF.

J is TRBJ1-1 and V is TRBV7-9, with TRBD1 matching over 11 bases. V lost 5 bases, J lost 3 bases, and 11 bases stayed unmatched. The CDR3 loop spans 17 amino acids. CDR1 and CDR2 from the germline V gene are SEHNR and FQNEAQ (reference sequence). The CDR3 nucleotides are TGTGCCAGCAGCCACCTCCTCGGACAGGGGGCGGACACTGAAGCTTTCTTT. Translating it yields CASSHLLGQGADTEAFF.

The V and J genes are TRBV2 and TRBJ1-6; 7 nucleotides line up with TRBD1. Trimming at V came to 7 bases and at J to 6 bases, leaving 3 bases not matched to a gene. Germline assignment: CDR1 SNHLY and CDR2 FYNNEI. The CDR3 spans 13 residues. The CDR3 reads CASNWDSNSPLHF. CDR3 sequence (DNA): TGTGCCAGCAACTGGGACAGTAATTCACCCCTCCACTTT.

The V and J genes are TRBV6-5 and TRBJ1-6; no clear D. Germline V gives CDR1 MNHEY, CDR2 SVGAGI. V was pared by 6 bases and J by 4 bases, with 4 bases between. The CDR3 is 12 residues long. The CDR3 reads CASSEYNSPLHF. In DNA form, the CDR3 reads TGTGCCAGCAGCGAGTATAATTCACCCCTCCACTTT.

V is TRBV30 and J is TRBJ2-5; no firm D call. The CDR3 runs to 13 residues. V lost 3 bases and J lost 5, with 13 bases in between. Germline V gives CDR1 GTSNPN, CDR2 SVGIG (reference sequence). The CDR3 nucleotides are TGTGCCTGGAGCCTGACTCTGCGGGAGACCCAGTACTTC. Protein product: CAWSLTLRETQYF.

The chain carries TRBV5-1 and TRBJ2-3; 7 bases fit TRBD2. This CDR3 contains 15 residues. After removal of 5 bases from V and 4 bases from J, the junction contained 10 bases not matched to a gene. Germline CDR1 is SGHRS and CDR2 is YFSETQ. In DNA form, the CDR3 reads TGCGCCAGCAGGGACCCGGGGGGTGGGGCAGATACGCAGTATTTT. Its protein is CASRDPGGGADTQYF.

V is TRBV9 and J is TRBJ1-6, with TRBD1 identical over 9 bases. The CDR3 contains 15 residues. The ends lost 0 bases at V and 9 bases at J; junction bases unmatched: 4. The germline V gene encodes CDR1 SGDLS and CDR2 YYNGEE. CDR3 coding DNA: TGTGCCAGCAGCGTAGAAAGGGACAGGGCTTCACCCCTCCACTTT. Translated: CASSVERDRASPLHF.

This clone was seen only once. The DNA for the CDR3 is TGCGCCAGCTCCTACGGGAGCGGGGGGGCTAATGAGCAGTTCTTC. It encodes CASSYGSGGANEQFF. V usage is TRBV10-1 and J usage is TRBJ2-1; 10 bases are shared with TRBD2. Per the germline V gene, CDR1 is WNHNN and CDR2 is SYGVQD (reference sequence). Trimming took 8 bases from V and 7 from J; bases not matched to a gene: 11. CDR3 size: 15 residues.

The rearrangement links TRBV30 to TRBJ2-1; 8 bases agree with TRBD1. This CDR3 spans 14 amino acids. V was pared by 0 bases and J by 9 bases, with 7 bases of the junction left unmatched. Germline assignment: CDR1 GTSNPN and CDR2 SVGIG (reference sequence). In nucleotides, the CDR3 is TGTGCCTGGAGTGTACGGGACAGGAAGGGTGAGCAGTTCTTC. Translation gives CAWSVRDRKGEQFF.

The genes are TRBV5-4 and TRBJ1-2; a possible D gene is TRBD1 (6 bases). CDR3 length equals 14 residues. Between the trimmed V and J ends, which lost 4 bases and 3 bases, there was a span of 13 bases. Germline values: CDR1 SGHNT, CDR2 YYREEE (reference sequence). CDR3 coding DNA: TGTGCCAGCAGCCTAACATCAGGGGACTATGGCTACACCTTC. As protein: CASSLTSGDYGYTF.

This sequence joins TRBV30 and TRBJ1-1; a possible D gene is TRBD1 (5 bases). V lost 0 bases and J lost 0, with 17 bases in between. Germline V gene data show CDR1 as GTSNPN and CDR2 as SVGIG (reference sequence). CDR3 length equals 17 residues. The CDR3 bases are TGTGCCTGGAGTGTATCCCAAACAGGACCGATGAACACTGAAGCTTTCTTT. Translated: CAWSVSQTGPMNTEAFF.

The CDR3: CASSQLTGGNTEAFF. The CDR3 bases are TGTGCCAGCAGCCAATTGACAGGCGGGAACACTGAAGCTTTCTTT. The chain joins TRBV3-1 (or the pseudogene TRBV3-2) to TRBJ1-1; TRBD1 might be the D (6 bases). The CDR3 extends over 15 amino acids. CDR1 is LGHDT and CDR2 is YNNKEL in the germline V gene (reference sequence). V lost 2 bases and J 1 base, leaving 11 bases between the germline ends.

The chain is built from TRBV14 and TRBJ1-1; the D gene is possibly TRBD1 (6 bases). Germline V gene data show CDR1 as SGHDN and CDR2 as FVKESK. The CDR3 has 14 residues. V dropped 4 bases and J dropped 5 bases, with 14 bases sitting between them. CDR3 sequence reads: CASSRGGGGTEAFF. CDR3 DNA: TGTGCCAGCAGCCGAGGGGGAGGGGGGACTGAAGCTTTCTTT. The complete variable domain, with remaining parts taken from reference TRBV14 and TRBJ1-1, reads EAGVTQFPSHSVIEKGQTVTLRCDPISGHDNLYWYRRVMGKEIKFLLHFVKESKQDESGMPNNRFLAERTGGTYSTLKVQPAELEDSGVYFCASSRGGGGTEAFFGQGTRLTVV.

DNA for the CDR3: TGTGCCTGGAGGGGGGCAGGGAGCTCCTACGAGCAGTACTTC. Amino acid sequence: CAWRGAGSSYEQYF. This rearrangement joins TRBV30 to TRBJ2-7; possible D gene TRBD1, 6 bases. The CDR3 loop spans 14 amino acids. Trimming took off 3 bases at V and 0 bases at J, with 12 bases between the two ends. Germline V CDR1 and CDR2: GTSNPN, SVGIG (reference sequence).

CDR3 sequence (DNA): TGTGCCAGCAGCCCCGGGACAGGGGTGCCGAACACTGAAGCTTTCTTT. Protein: CASSPGTGVPNTEAFF. This chain connects TRBV5-4 to TRBJ1-1; 10 bases align to TRBD1. Germline assignment: CDR1 SGHNT and CDR2 YYREEE (reference sequence). This CDR3 contains 16 residues. The J segment lost 1 base and the V segment lost 4 bases, leaving 7 bases of the junction unmatched.

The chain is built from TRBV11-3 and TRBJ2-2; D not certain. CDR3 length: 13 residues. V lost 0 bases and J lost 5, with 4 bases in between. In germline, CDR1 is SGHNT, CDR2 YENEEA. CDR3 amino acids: CASSLDQTGELFF. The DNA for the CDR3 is TGTGCCAGCAGCTTAGACCAAACCGGGGAGCTGTTTTTT.

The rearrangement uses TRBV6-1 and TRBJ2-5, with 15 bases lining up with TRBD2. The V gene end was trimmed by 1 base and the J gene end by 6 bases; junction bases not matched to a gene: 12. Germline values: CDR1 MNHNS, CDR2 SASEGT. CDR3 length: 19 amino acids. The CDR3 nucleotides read TGTGCCAGCAGTGAAGATCTTTGGACTAGCGGGAGGGCCGGTAAGACCCAGTACTTC. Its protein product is CASSEDLWTSGRAGKTQYF.

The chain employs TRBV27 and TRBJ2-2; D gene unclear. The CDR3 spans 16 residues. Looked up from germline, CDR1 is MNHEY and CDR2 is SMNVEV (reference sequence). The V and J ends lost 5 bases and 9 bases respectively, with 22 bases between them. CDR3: CASSLLGPPFGRELFF. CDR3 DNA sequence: TGTGCCAGCAGTCTTCTAGGCCCACCGTTTGGAAGGGAGCTGTTTTTT.

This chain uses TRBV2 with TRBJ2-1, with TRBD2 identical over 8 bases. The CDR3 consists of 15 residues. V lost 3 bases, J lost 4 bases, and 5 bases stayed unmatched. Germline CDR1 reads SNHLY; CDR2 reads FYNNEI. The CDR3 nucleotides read TGTGCCAGCAGTGATGTTACTAGCGGATACAATGAGCAGTTCTTC. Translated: CASSDVTSGYNEQFF. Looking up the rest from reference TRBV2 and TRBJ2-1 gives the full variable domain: EPEVTQTPSHQVTQMGQEVILRCVPISNHLYFYWYRQILGQKVEFLVSFYNNEISEKSEIFDDQFSVERPDGSNFTLKIRSTKLEDSAMYFCASSDVTSGYNEQFFGPGTRLTVL.

The CDR3 bases are TGTGCCTGTCACGGACTCTCTGGAAACACCATATATTTT. Protein: CACHGLSGNTIYF. V gene TRBV30 combines with J gene TRBJ1-3, with D hard to call. Trimming left V 6 bases short and J 0 bases short, with 9 bases between. The germline V gene encodes CDR1 GTSNPN and CDR2 SVGIG (reference sequence). There are 13 residues in the CDR3.

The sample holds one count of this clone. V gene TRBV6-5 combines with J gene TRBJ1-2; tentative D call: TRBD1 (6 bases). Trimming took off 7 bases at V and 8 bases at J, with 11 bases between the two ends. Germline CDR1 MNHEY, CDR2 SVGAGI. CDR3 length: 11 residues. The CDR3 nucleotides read TGTGCCAGCACCCAGGGGTGGGGCTACACCTTC. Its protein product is CASTQGWGYTF.

CDR3 amino acids: CAISVGGPGTGELFF. The CDR3 coding sequence is TGTGCCATCAGTGTGGGGGGGCCTGGCACCGGGGAGCTGTTTTTT. The rearrangement uses TRBV10-3 and TRBJ2-2, with TRBD2 as a possible D gene (7 bases). In germline, CDR1 is ENHRY, CDR2 SYGVKD. The V and J ends lost 4 bases and 4 bases respectively, with 13 bases between them. There are 15 residues in the CDR3.

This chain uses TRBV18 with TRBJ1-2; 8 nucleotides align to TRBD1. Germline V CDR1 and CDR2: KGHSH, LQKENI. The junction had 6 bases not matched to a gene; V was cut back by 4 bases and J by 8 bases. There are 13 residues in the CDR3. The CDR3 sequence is CASSLDRESGYTF. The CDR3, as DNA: TGTGCCAGCTCACTGGACAGGGAATCCGGCTACACCTTC. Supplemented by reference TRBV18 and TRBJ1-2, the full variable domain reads NAGVMQNPRHLVRRRGQEARLRCSPMKGHSHVYWYRQLPEEGLKFMVYLQKENIIDESGMPKERFSAEFPKEGPSILRIQQVVRGDSAAYFCASSLDRESGYTFGSGTRLTVV.

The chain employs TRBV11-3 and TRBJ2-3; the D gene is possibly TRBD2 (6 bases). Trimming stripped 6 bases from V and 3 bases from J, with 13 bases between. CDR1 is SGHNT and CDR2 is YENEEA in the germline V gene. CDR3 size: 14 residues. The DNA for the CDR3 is TGTGCCAGCAGTGTTAGCGGCCCGACAGATACGCAGTATTTT. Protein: CASSVSGPTDTQYF.

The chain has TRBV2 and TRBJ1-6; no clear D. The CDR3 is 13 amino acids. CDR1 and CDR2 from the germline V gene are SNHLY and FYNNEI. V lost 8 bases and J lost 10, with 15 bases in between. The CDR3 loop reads CASDSRVGSPLHF. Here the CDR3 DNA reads TGTGCCAGCGACTCGAGGGTTGGGTCACCCCTCCACTTT. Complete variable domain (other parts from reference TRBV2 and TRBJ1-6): EPEVTQTPSHQVTQMGQEVILRCVPISNHLYFYWYRQILGQKVEFLVSFYNNEISEKSEIFDDQFSVERPDGSNFTLKIRSTKLEDSAMYFCASDSRVGSPLHFGNGTRLTVT.